A single sample is the source of the 5 T cell receptor beta chains below, sequenced in a study of cytomegalovirus exposure and HLA in healthy donors (dated by TCRdb to about 2017). The method was the immunoSEQ multiplex PCR assay. For the multiplex PCR, a mixture combining 60 forward primers for TCR Vbeta segments and 13 reverse primers for TCR Jbeta segments was used. TCRdb took this table from immuneACCESS and kept in-frame rearrangements with V and J called. Such tables lack part of the clones; where checked against another copy, unresolved V genes explain under half of the gap, and the rest is unexplained. The sample profile shows under 200,000 clones; about 72% of them were found once. The top ten clonotypes cover more than 3% of the sample. The sequencing sample was made of PBMCs. These receptors all come from a man aged 25-45 years in good health and CMV-seropositive.

J is TRBJ2-3 and V is TRBV27; 9 positions agree with TRBD2. The CDR3 loop spans 16 amino acids. Germline CDR1 is MNHEY and CDR2 is SMNVEV (reference sequence). J lost 0 bases, V lost 4 bases, and 5 bases had no gene match. CDR3 in DNA: TGTGCCAGCAGTTCAATAGCGGGGGTAAGCACAGATACGCAGTATTTT. Amino acids: CASSSIAGVSTDTQYF.

The rearrangement joins TRBV4-1 to TRBJ1-2, with 7 nucleotides matching TRBD1. The V and J ends lost 1 base and 7 bases, in that order; junction bases with no gene match: 3. The CDR3 has 13 residues. Germline V gene sequence: CDR1 MGHRA, CDR2 YSYEKL. This CDR3 reads CASSQGGGLGYTF. The CDR3 DNA is TGCGCCAGCAGCCAAGGAGGGGGCCTTGGCTACACCTTC.

This clone was seen more than once but under ten times. The CDR3 region is CASSEYAERGYTF. As DNA, the CDR3 is TGTGCCAGCAGTGAATACGCAGAAAGAGGCTACACCTTC. The V call is TRBV2, the J call TRBJ1-2; D unclear. CDR1 SNHLY and CDR2 FYNNEI come from the germline V gene. The CDR3 loop spans 13 amino acids. Trimming left V 2 bases short and J 8 bases short, with 12 bases between.

This rearrangement joins TRBV9 to TRBJ1-1, with D possibly TRBD1 on 5 matching bases. The germline V and J ends were trimmed by 3 bases and 3 bases, with 12 bases remaining between them. Germline V gene lookup returns CDR1 SGDLS and CDR2 YYNGEE. This CDR3 region has 14 residues. The CDR3 region is CASSETPGDTEAFF. In nucleotides, the CDR3 is TGTGCCAGCAGCGAGACACCGGGGGACACTGAAGCTTTCTTT. Supplemented by reference TRBV9 and TRBJ1-1, the full variable domain reads DSGVTQTPKHLITATGQRVTLRCSPRSGDLSVYWYQQSLDQGLQFLIQYYNGEERAKGNILERFSAQQFPDLHSELNLSSLELGDSALYFCASSETPGDTEAFFGQGTRLTVV.

The genes are TRBV29-1 and TRBJ2-5; 13 nucleotides line up with TRBD2. The CDR3 spans 14 residues. Germline CDR1 SQVTM, CDR2 ANQGSEA. Trimming cost V 4 bases and J 7 bases; bases outside gene matches: 6. The CDR3 protein is CSVATSGGSGTQYF. Written as DNA, the CDR3 is TGCAGCGTTGCGACTAGCGGGGGGTCGGGGACCCAGTACTTC.